These T cell receptor beta chains were read from a single sample in a study of CD8 T cells in ankylosing spondylitis. TCRdb processed the 5' RACE reads anew with MiXCR; each CDR3 protein has one entry. The repertoire consists of about 240,000 distinct CDR3 sequences, with 20% to 30% occurring once and the leading ten covering about 0.6%. Sample: blood, either unsorted or a sorted T cell fraction (not recorded which). The receptors were sampled from a male donor with ankylosing spondylitis or in good health (not recorded which). CDR3s include the opening cysteine and the closing phenylalanine or tryptophan. A D gene is named only where the DNA matches it firmly. Rows may omit the clone size; those that give it use once, few, many or a size class.

D gene	V gene	clone size	J gene	CDR3 DNA	CDR3 protein
NA	TRBV20-1	many	TRBJ2-5	TGCAGTGCTGGGCCCTGGGAGACCCAGTACTTC	CSAGPWETQYF
TRBD2	TRBV4-2	NA	TRBJ2-1	TGTGCCAGCAGCCCCGAGGGACTAGGGGGTGAGCAGTTCTTC	CASSPEGLGGEQFF
NA	TRBV10-3	NA	TRBJ2-7	TGTGCCATCAGTGAATTCCAAAAACCCTCCTACGAGCAGTACTTC	CAISEFQKPSYEQYF
TRBD1	TRBV20-1	few	TRBJ1-1	TGCAGTGCTAGAGGTAGGGGGCGGCTCGGGAACACTGAAGCTTTCTTT	CSARGRGRLGNTEAFF
NA	TRBV20-1	many	TRBJ2-7	TGCAGTGCTAGACCCGAACTAGGGGCCCTTGGCGAGCAGTACTTC	CSARPELGALGEQYF
NA	TRBV5-1	NA	TRBJ2-5	TGCGCCAGCAGCTCCCGGGGGACTTGGGAGACCCAGTACTTC	CASSSRGTWETQYF
NA	TRBV10-3	NA	TRBJ1-2	TGTGCCATCAGTGAGTCCCCCGGGGAGGATGGCTACACCTTC	CAISESPGEDGYTF
TRBD2	TRBV20-1	many	TRBJ2-1	TGCAGTGCTTCGACGGGACTAGCGGGGGGTAACCCCTTC	CSASTGLAGGNPF
TRBD2	TRBV20-1	NA	TRBJ2-1	TGCAGTGCCCCCCAGCCGGGACTAGAGGACAATGAGCAGTTCTTC	CSAPQPGLEDNEQFF
NA	TRBV11-2	many	TRBJ1-6	TGTGCCAGCAGCTTAGTGGGGGCTCCCGAATCACCCCTCCACTTT	CASSLVGAPESPLHF
NA	TRBV20-1	few	TRBJ2-5	TGCAGTGCAAGCCGCCGGGATCAAGAGACCCAGTACTTC	CSASRRDQETQYF
TRBD2	TRBV10-3	NA	TRBJ2-2	TGTGCCATCAGTGGGACTAGCGGGGGTCCGAACACCGGGGAGCTGTTTTTT	CAISGTSGGPNTGELFF
TRBD1	TRBV20-1	few	TRBJ2-7	TGCAGTGCTAGAGGGGACAGGATCTACGAGCAGTACTTC	CSARGDRIYEQYF
NA	TRBV11-2	many	TRBJ1-2	TGTGCCAGCAGCTTGGACAGCCCCGAACCCTATGGCTACACCTTC	CASSLDSPEPYGYTF
NA	TRBV12-3/TRBV12-4	many	TRBJ2-5	TGTGCCAGCAGTTTAGGGACTAATAAAGAGACCCAGTACTTC	CASSLGTNKETQYF
TRBD1	TRBV10-3	NA	TRBJ1-2	TGTGCCATCAGTCCCGGGACAGCCTTCGAAGGCTACACCTTC	CAISPGTAFEGYTF